The 15 T cell receptor beta chains in this list originate from one sample, sequenced in a study of blood T cell repertoires in COVID-19. The repertoire was sequenced with immunoSEQ multiplex PCR; TCRdb's copy has only in-frame clones and lacks some. This table holds a few hundred thousand clones, 85% to 90% found once. Sequencing input: PBMCs or T cells enriched from blood (not recorded which). The source of these receptors is a man between 18 and 29 years old who had recovered from COVID-19.

The chain combines TRBV6-5 with TRBJ1-3, with a possible D match to TRBD1 (5 bases). The V end was cut by 0 bases, the J end by 2 bases, with 11 bases between. The CDR3 spans 16 residues. Germline V CDR1 and CDR2: MNHEY, SVGAGI. The CDR3 DNA follows: TGTGCCAGCAGTTACTCTCCGGGGGGGGCTGGAAACACCATATATTTT. Translated, it gives CASSYSPGGAGNTIYF.

This chain connects TRBV11-1 to TRBJ2-1; no reliable D call. V was pared by 1 base and J by 5 bases, with 6 bases between. Germline assignment: CDR1 SGHAT and CDR2 FQDESV (reference sequence). The CDR3 runs to 13 residues. The CDR3 is CASSLGRDNEQFF. CDR3 coding DNA: TGTGCCAGCAGCTTAGGAAGAGACAATGAGCAGTTCTTC. Supplemented by reference TRBV11-1 and TRBJ2-1, the full variable domain reads EAEVAQSPRYKITEKSQAVAFWCDPISGHATLYWYRQILGQGPELLVQFQDESVVDDSQLPKDRFSAERLKGVDSTLKIQPAELGDSAMYLCASSLGRDNEQFFGPGTRLTVL.

The J gene is TRBJ1-5, the V gene TRBV27; D possibly corresponds to TRBD1 (5 bases). CDR3 length: 15 amino acids. Trimming stripped 4 bases from V and 1 base from J, with 11 bases between. From germline, CDR1 is MNHEY and CDR2 SMNVEV (reference sequence). CDR3 protein: CASSSQGRSNQPQHF. Here the CDR3 DNA reads TGTGCCAGCAGTTCTCAGGGCAGGAGCAATCAGCCCCAGCATTTT.

The chain employs TRBV4-1 and TRBJ2-5, with D uncertain. This CDR3 contains 14 residues. Trimming cost V 0 bases and J 4 bases, with 9 bases left between them. From germline, CDR1 is MGHRA and CDR2 YSYEKL. The CDR3 DNA reads TGCGCCAGCAGCCAAGAAGTTGTGCGAGAGACCCAGTACTTC. This gives the protein CASSQEVVRETQYF.

V gene TRBV3-1 (or the pseudogene TRBV3-2) combines with J gene TRBJ1-1; the match to TRBD1 covers 11 bases. Germline V gene sequence: CDR1 LGHDT, CDR2 YNNKEL (reference sequence). The CDR3 length is 15 residues. V gave up 4 bases and J gave up 4 bases; unmatched junction bases: 5. The CDR3 protein is CASSPRTGGATEAFF. The CDR3 DNA reads TGTGCCAGCAGCCCCCGGACAGGGGGCGCCACTGAAGCTTTCTTT.

This clone was picked up one time. V is TRBV18 and J is TRBJ1-1, with TRBD1 identical over 9 bases. The CDR3 sequence is 16 residues long. CDR1 KGHSH and CDR2 LQKENI come from the germline V gene. V lost 4 bases to trimming and J lost 2 bases; unmatched junction nucleotides: 8. The CDR3 coding sequence is TGTGCCAGCTCACGCGACAGGGGGTACTCTAACACTGAAGCTTTCTTT. Its translation: CASSRDRGYSNTEAFF. The entire variable domain, with the rest obtained from reference TRBV18 and TRBJ1-1, is as follows: NAGVMQNPRHLVRRRGQEARLRCSPMKGHSHVYWYRQLPEEGLKFMVYLQKENIIDESGMPKERFSAEFPKEGPSILRIQQVVRGDSAAYFCASSRDRGYSNTEAFFGQGTRLTVV.

The rearrangement joins TRBV10-1 to TRBJ2-1, with D possibly being TRBD1 (6 bases). V was shortened by 7 bases and J by 2 bases, with 24 bases between the two germline ends. The CDR3 sequence is 18 residues long. Germline CDR1 and CDR2: WNHNN and SYGVQD (reference sequence). CDR3 region: CASTIRAGETPTYNEQFF. The DNA of the CDR3 is TGCGCCAGCACCATAAGGGCAGGGGAAACCCCCACCTACAATGAGCAGTTCTTC.

The chain uses TRBV13 and TRBJ2-7, with 10 bases identical to TRBD1. Germline V lookup: CDR1 PRHDT, CDR2 FYEKMQ (reference sequence). The CDR3 totals 14 residues. Trimming at V came to 7 bases and at J to 4 bases, leaving 7 bases not matched to a gene. CDR3 coding DNA: TGTGCCAGCACAGGGGGACAGGGGTATTACGAGCAGTACTTC. Amino acid sequence: CASTGGQGYYEQYF.

This clone was seen only a few times. This chain joins TRBV19 and TRBJ1-5, with 9 bases matching TRBD1. The germline V gene has CDR1 LNHDA and CDR2 SQIVND (reference sequence). CDR3 length: 14 residues. Trimming cost V 3 bases and J 7 bases; bases outside gene matches: 4. For the CDR3, the DNA is TGTGCCAGTAGTATTCGGGACAGGGAACAGCCCCAGCATTTT. This codes for CASSIRDREQPQHF. Full variable domain (rest looked up from reference TRBV19 and TRBJ1-5): DGGITQSPKYLFRKEGQNVTLSCEQNLNHDAMYWYRQDPGQGLRLIYYSQIVNDFQKGDIAEGYSVSREKKESFPLTVTSAQKNPTAFYLCASSIRDREQPQHFGDGTRLSIL.

V gene TRBV7-3 combines with J gene TRBJ1-2; D remains ambiguous. This CDR3 spans 13 amino acids. V lost 5 bases to trimming and J lost 4 bases, with 11 bases between them. The V gene's germline CDR1 is SGHTA and CDR2 FQGTGA. As DNA, the CDR3 is TGTGCCAGCAGCCCGGTAGAGGGCTATGGCTACACCTTC. Its protein is CASSPVEGYGYTF. The full variable domain, in which reference TRBV7-3 and TRBJ1-2 provide the parts outside the CDR3, is GAGVSQTPSNKVTEKGKYVELRCDPISGHTALYWYRQSLGQGPEFLIYFQGTGAADDSGLPNDRFFAVRPEGSVSTLKIQRTERGDSAVYLCASSPVEGYGYTFGSGTRLTVV.

The chain is built from TRBV6-1 and TRBJ1-2, with 7 bases fitting TRBD1. Trimming cost V 3 bases and J 8 bases; bases outside gene matches: 0. Germline assignment: CDR1 MNHNS and CDR2 SASEGT. This CDR3 comprises 11 residues. The CDR3 region has the DNA TGTGCCAGCAGTGACAGGGGGGGCTACACCTTC. Its translation is CASSDRGGYTF.

The chain links TRBV5-5 to TRBJ1-2, with D possibly matching TRBD1 (5 bases). Germline-derived CDR1 and CDR2 are SGHKS and YYEKEE (reference sequence). The CDR3 totals 14 residues. The V end lost 3 bases, the J end lost 0 bases, and 9 bases lay between the germline ends. CDR3 region: CASSSGIPNYGYTF. In DNA form, the CDR3 reads TGTGCCAGCAGCTCAGGGATCCCTAACTATGGCTACACCTTC.

J is TRBJ2-3 and V is TRBV5-1, with 7 bases that match TRBD1. This CDR3 comprises 14 residues. With V trimmed by 6 bases and J by 2 bases, 6 bases remained unmatched. CDR1 SGHRS and CDR2 YFSETQ come from the germline V gene. The CDR3 nucleotides read TGCGCCAGCAAGACCGGGACAGTCACAGATACGCAGTATTTT. It encodes CASKTGTVTDTQYF.

V usage is TRBV7-6 and J usage is TRBJ1-3, with 8 bases lining up with TRBD1. Trimming removed 4 bases from V and 4 bases from J; junction bases left unmatched: 12. The CDR3 has 17 residues. From germline, CDR1 is SGHVS and CDR2 FNYEAQ. CDR3 protein: CASSSIQGAREGNTIYF. In nucleotides, the CDR3 is TGTGCCAGCAGCTCCATTCAGGGGGCTCGGGAAGGAAACACCATATATTTT. Supplemented by reference TRBV7-6 and TRBJ1-3, the full variable domain reads GAGVSQSPRYKVTKRGQDVALRCDPISGHVSLYWYRQALGQGPEFLTYFNYEAQQDKSGLPNDRFSAERPEGSISTLTIQRTEQRDSAMYRCASSSIQGAREGNTIYFGEGSWLTVV.

The chain links TRBV6-6 to TRBJ2-1; TRBD2 matches at 7 bases. Germline-derived CDR1 and CDR2 are MNHNY and SVGAGI (reference sequence). The CDR3 length is 14 residues. V gave up 8 bases and J gave up 6 bases; unmatched junction bases: 10. CDR3 region: CASLADSLTNEQFF. CDR3 in DNA: TGTGCCAGCCTAGCGGATAGCCTGACCAATGAGCAGTTCTTC.